This T cell receptor (beta chain) was sequenced during a study of T cells in Graves' hyperthyroidism and ophthalmopathy. The CDR3 sequence is 13 residues long. Trimming removed 0 bases from V and 8 bases from J, with 8 bases in between. CDR1 is LNHNV and CDR2 is YYDKDF in the germline V gene (reference sequence). Template material for amplifying TCR beta CDR3 regions consisted of RNA transcripts. The HTBI primer set served for first-round RT-PCR of the TCR CDR3. TCRdb recomputed calls from the multiplex PCR reads with MiXCR, one row per CDR3 protein. The table has 450,000 to 600,000 distinct CDR3 sequences, 13% to 15% seen once. This clonotype was seen many times. Its antigen is not known. No ophthalmopathy progression within 18 months constituted stable Graves' hyperthyroidism. Lactation, pregnancy, other autoimmune disease or uncontrolled infection led to exclusion of patients. Study-wide findings and caveats: The model predicted ophthalmopathy a median approximately six months before onset.

Sequencing input: blood. The chain uses TRBV15 and TRBJ2-1, with D possibly TRBD2 on 5 matching bases. The clonotype originates from a woman between 40 and 50 years old with Graves' hyperthyroidism. The CDR3 here is CATSRDRGYEQFF. CDR3 nucleotides: TGTGCCACCAGCAGAGATCGGGGATATGAGCAGTTCTTC.